Sequencing of this T cell receptor (beta chain) was carried out in a study of cytomegalovirus exposure and HLA in healthy donors (dated by TCRdb to about 2017). Background for the entire study: An earlier analysis of 587 of the donors reported 276 Gb of sequence data and 95 million to 130 million unique TCR beta sequences obtained from roughly 170 million T cells. Of the approximately 400 genotyped donors, about 80% fell in the genetic ancestry cluster associated with self-reported Caucasian donors. HLA typing included class I and class II loci at four-digit resolution. Roughly 5 DR-DQ haplotypes were handled as single units for association and clustering, since linkage in the cohort was strong. Besides the first cohort of roughly 640 subjects, a separate validation cohort made up of roughly 120 different subjects was used. An early release that covered about 600 HLA-typed donors contained around 300 gigabases of sequencing data and tens of millions of unique TCR sequences. The study combined high-throughput TCR immunosequencing, statistical association of individual TCRs with disease status, and machine learning to predict cytomegalovirus infection status. The study aimed to test whether signatures of past pathogen exposure could be identified by cataloging public T cell receptors. Genome-wide SNP genotypes for about 55% of the 666 donors were used in a later genetic analysis, which treated that subset as a discovery cohort. Rather than drawing on any new phenotypic data, the later analysis identified candidate immune exposures from TCR beta sequences and the way those sequences occurred across donors. All discovery cohort repertoires had been generated on a single sequencing platform. Typing coverage differed by locus: A, B, C, DRB1 and DQB1 were typed in roughly 620-630 donors, DQA1 in 522, DPA1 in 600 to 610, and DPB1 in just under 490. On average, about 240,000 unique TCR beta nucleotide sequences were sequenced per donor among 350 to 400 genotyped donors of the cohort, with about 19% of those sequences being non-productive. Donor age, sex, ethnicity and CMV serostatus were compiled alongside the repertoire data. An earlier analysis of approximately 640 of the donors applied high-throughput TCR beta sequencing to assess whether each TCR beta V gene segment acted as functional or pseudogenic. A later analysis re-examined previously published TCR beta repertoires from over 500 donors and added high-resolution HLA genotyping to investigate patterns of TCR occurrence. The study profiled the T cell repertoires of about 640 subjects by immunosequencing and related them to cytomegalovirus serostatus. The research as a whole found: The 87-base-pair reads could not distinguish some IMGT-functional V segments, including TRBV6-2 and TRBV6-3, so those segments were excluded. Strong co-occurrence of HLA alleles, especially DR and DQ, made assigning TCR associations to individual alleles difficult. The classifier was reported to diagnose cytomegalovirus status with high specificity and sensitivity in both the original and validation cohorts. In a later analysis, HLA-associated TCR beta chains showed more clonal expansion and lower generation probabilities than non-associated chains that were equally common. In a later analysis, TCR association rates were found to vary across HLA loci, with the most associated TCRs seen for DRB1 alleles and the fewest for HLA-C alleles. A further reported finding was that TCR beta sequences accurately predicted the HLA-A and HLA-B alleles for most subjects in the first cohort. Because some donors lacked HLA typing at each locus, the association tests relied only on the typed subset. Most TCR sequences were observed very rarely across donors, whereas some public TCRs were present in many individuals. The sequencing pipeline was judged likely to have produced a cluster of highly shared sequence variants as a technical artifact. Linkage disequilibrium might explain the correlated functional status among segregating V segments, but an unknown experimental factor could not be ruled out. Because counts were too low, seventeen rarely observed V segments, including chromosome 9 orphons, were excluded from the earlier analysis of some 590 of the donors. In a later analysis, about 17,000 TCR beta sequences were associated with specific HLA alleles at a false discovery rate of 0.05. In a later analysis, several top co-occurrence clusters were reported to appear linked to parvovirus B19, influenza, CMV and Epstein-Barr virus. The study listed approximately 160 TCR beta chains as associated with cytomegalovirus. According to a later genetic analysis, donors in an Asian-associated ancestry cluster had fewer N-insertions in productive TCRs than the approximately 630-donor mean. The presence/absence analyses assumed that sequencing depth was roughly uniform across donors, and that assumption may not be true. Only TCR beta chains were sequenced in this cohort, and the absence of alpha or paired-chain data limited detectable features. The authors suggested that the approach could potentially be generalized to other disease states and immunological phenotypes. In vitro tests confirmed that a few of the cytomegalovirus-associated TCR beta chains recognize cytomegalovirus antigens. In a later analysis, most CMV-associated TCR beta chains were found to appear HLA-restricted, with HLA associations seemingly driven largely by CMV exposure. In an earlier analysis of some 500 of the donors, most TCR beta V segments were observed in productive rearrangements about 87% or about 30% of the time, broadly matching IMGT annotations. For the cohort, immune exposure information was limited to CMV serostatus. V-gene and J-gene trimming of TCR beta chains was associated with a missense DCLRE1C variant in a later genetic analysis, and the association was replicated in an independent cohort.

The method behind the library was the immunoSEQ multiplex PCR assay. The multiplex PCR relied on a mix of 60 forward primers for TCR Vbeta segments and 13 reverse primers for TCR Jbeta segments. A multiplex PCR assay on genomic DNA amplified the CDR3 region of rearranged TCR beta genes. The amplified TCR beta libraries were sequenced on the Illumina HiSeq System as 87-base-pair reads. Per the original workflow: A later analysis tallied roughly 80 million unique TCR beta chains across the 666 repertoires, and some 10 million of those chains were shared by two or more donors. A nearest-neighbor algorithm error-corrected the raw reads and collapsed the reads into unique sequences, merging closely related sequences to remove PCR and sequencing errors. V, D and J gene segments were assigned by aligning CDR3 sequences to IMGT reference sequences. For a sequence to be retained, a match of at least six nucleotides to both a V gene segment and a J gene segment was required. Rearrangements were called productive when the CDR3 lacked stop codons and stayed in frame with V and J; all others were non-productive. CDR3 was defined according to IMGT convention as the region running from the second conserved V-encoded cysteine to the conserved J-encoded phenylalanine. The earlier analysis of 500 to 650 of the donors excluded any sequence lacking an unambiguous match to a single V gene segment. In an earlier analysis of roughly 600 of the donors, a V segment was called functional when productive rearrangements were above 56.7%, and segregating when the standard deviation between donors exceeded 5%. A statistical classification framework was developed to diagnose cytomegalovirus status using the catalog of TCR beta chain sequences. In a later analysis, TCR nucleotide sequences were compared against IMGT/GENE-DB human TR gene sequences so that V and J genes could be assigned. In a later analysis, CDR3 sequences and most-parsimonious VDJ recombination scenarios were assigned using the TCRdist pipeline. In a later analysis, each TCR beta chain was defined by its CDR3 amino acid sequence together with its V-gene family, and reads without a unique V-gene family were excluded. To address suspected cross-contamination and a sequencing artifact, a later analysis removed some 620 highly shared, low-generation-probability nucleotide sequences. A later analysis calculated a clonal expansion index for each public chain from normalized within-repertoire ranks of inferred template counts. In a later analysis, generation probabilities were computed using a VDJ recombination model fitted to out-of-frame rearrangements, and the results were checked against IGoR. In a later analysis, hypergeometric tests were used to score TCR-TCR, TCR-HLA and TCR-CMV co-occurrence, with a repertoire-size bias correction applied to TCR pairs. To estimate false discovery rates, a later analysis permuted the HLA or CMV assignments 20 times. In a later analysis, co-occurring TCRs were grouped using DBSCAN, with TCRdist sequence similarity added in when clustering inside HLA-allele-positive subsets. For co-occurrence clustering, repertoires with fewer than 30,000 or more than 120,000 public chains were excluded, along with a handful of repertoires with anomalous nucleotide sharing. TCRdb carries this immuneACCESS record with in-frame sequences only. Its versions omit some clonotypes, under half of them owing to an unresolved V gene in the studies checked, with the rest unexplained. V and J calls and clone size follow that table, whereas D and trimming were derived from the DNA. This sample is represented by roughly 99,000 clones; around 85% of them were singletons. 2% to 2.5% of the sample goes to the ten largest clones.

Per the germline V gene, SNHLY is the CDR1 and FYNNEI is the CDR2. The CDR3 contains 11 residues, cysteine and phenylalanine counted. Of all the DNA, just the CDR3 is kept, 33 bases in frame from base 1. V and J are truncated by 8 bases and 8 bases respectively, leaving an intervening sequence of 9 bases. In total, about 650 healthy bone marrow donors made up the cohort. At the time of sampling, all cohort members were nominally healthy, though unrecorded immune exposures were likely present. The donor was CMV seronegative and belonged to the group of 350 to 400 seronegative cohort members. A peripheral blood sample was collected from each donor, and TCR beta sequencing was performed on peripheral blood mononuclear cells. The Qiagen DNeasy Blood Extraction Kit was used to extract genomic DNA from the blood cell samples. Concerning this clone itself: Its antigen is still unknown. No quality values exist for individual bases; no much larger clone is one base distant.

The sample consisted of PBMCs. The sequence links TRBV2 to TRBJ1-4, with a tentative D gene TRBD1 over 6 matching bases. The sequence came from a man aged 25-40 years in good health and CMV-seronegative. In nucleotides, the sequence is TGTGCCAGCCGGACAGTCGAAAAACTGTTTTTT. The resulting protein is CASRTVEKLFF.